These 19 T cell receptor beta chains were sequenced from one sample in a study of cytomegalovirus exposure and HLA in healthy donors. 60 Vbeta and 13 Jbeta primers were used in PCR. Clones were sequenced by immunoSEQ multiplex PCR, and TCRdb holds only the in-frame ones, with some missing. The table records roughly 100,000 clones, 75% to 80% of them present only once. The sample taken for sequencing was PBMCs. Receptors were obtained from a female donor in good health and CMV-seronegative.

The chain is built from TRBV7-7 and TRBJ2-1; 9 bases fit TRBD2. This CDR3 has 16 residues. Looked up from germline, CDR1 is SSHAT and CDR2 is FNYEAQ (reference sequence). The chain's CDR3 is CASSGGGAGNYNEQFF. DNA of the CDR3: TGTGCTAGCTCGGGCGGGGGGGCCGGTAACTACAATGAGCAGTTCTTC.

This chain uses TRBV6-4 with TRBJ2-3; TRBD2 is a possible D gene (6 bases). The CDR3 has 16 residues. Germline lookup yields CDR1 MRHNA and CDR2 SNTAGT. The ends were cut back, 0 bases at V and 0 bases at J, with 10 bases in the middle. The DNA for the CDR3 is TGTGCCAGCAGTGACTCCGGCGGGACTAGCACAGATACGCAGTATTTT. This gives the protein CASSDSGGTSTDTQYF.

This chain joins TRBV7-9 and TRBJ2-5; 8 bases fit TRBD1. CDR3 length: 15 amino acids. Per germline, CDR1 SEHNR and CDR2 FQNEAQ (reference sequence). Unmatched junction bases numbered 3, after V lost 1 base and J lost 2 bases. CDR3 sequence reads: CASSLGDRQQETQYF. For the CDR3, the DNA is TGTGCCAGCAGCTTAGGGGACAGGCAACAAGAGACCCAGTACTTC. The entire variable domain, with the rest obtained from reference TRBV7-9 and TRBJ2-5, is as follows: DTGVSQNPRHKITKRGQNVTFRCDPISEHNRLYWYRQTLGQGPEFLTYFQNEAQLEKSRLLSDRFSAERPKGSFSTLEIQRTEQGDSAMYLCASSLGDRQQETQYFGPGTRLLVL.

The rearrangement joins TRBV7-6 to TRBJ2-3; D gene ambiguous. V was shortened by 6 bases and J by 1 base, with 17 bases between the two germline ends. The germline CDR1 and CDR2 sequences are SGHVS and FNYEAQ. The CDR3 length is 16 residues. CDR3 in amino acids: CASSQTPNVGTDTQYF. The CDR3 nucleotides are TGTGCCAGCAGTCAGACTCCTAACGTGGGCACAGATACGCAGTATTTT.

In nucleotides, the CDR3 is TGTGCCAGCAGCTCAGGACAGGGGTCGTTTTATCAGCCCCAGCATTTT. Amino acids: CASSSGQGSFYQPQHF. The gene calls are TRBV7-2 and TRBJ1-5; 9 bases fit TRBD1. Trimming took 4 bases from V and 5 from J; bases not matched to a gene: 9. Germline CDR1 and CDR2: SGHTA and FQGNSA. This CDR3 contains 16 residues. Looking up the rest from reference TRBV7-2 and TRBJ1-5 gives the full variable domain: GAGVSQSPSNKVTEKGKDVELRCDPISGHTALYWYRQSLGQGLEFLIYFQGNSAPDKSGLPSDRFSAERTGGSVSTLTIQRTQQEDSAVYLCASSSGQGSFYQPQHFGDGTRLSIL.

V usage is TRBV19 and J usage is TRBJ2-6; 10 nucleotides align to TRBD1. With 4 bases clipped from V and 3 bases from J, the junction kept 6 bases outside the gene matches. The CDR3 has 17 amino acids. The V gene's germline CDR1 is LNHDA and CDR2 SQIVND (reference sequence). The CDR3 nucleotides are TGTGCCAGTAGTACCCGACAGGGGGCGGTTGGGGCCAACGTCCTGACTTTC. Translating it yields CASSTRQGAVGANVLTF.

The genes are TRBV7-2 and TRBJ2-7; D ambiguous. With 1 base removed from V and 3 bases from J, the gap between germline ends came to 10 bases. CDR3 length: 14 amino acids. Germline lookup yields CDR1 SGHTA and CDR2 FQGNSA. CDR3 sequence reads: CASSLDPIYYEQYF. CDR3 sequence (DNA): TGTGCCAGCAGCTTAGACCCTATCTACTACGAGCAGTACTTC. The whole variable domain, filled in from reference TRBV7-2 and TRBJ2-7, reads GAGVSQSPSNKVTEKGKDVELRCDPISGHTALYWYRQSLGQGLEFLIYFQGNSAPDKSGLPSDRFSAERTGGSVSTLTIQRTQQEDSAVYLCASSLDPIYYEQYFGPGTRLTVT.

V and J are TRBV7-2 and TRBJ1-2, with D possibly TRBD1 on 6 matching bases. V was pared by 2 bases and J by 8 bases, with 15 bases between. This CDR3 contains 14 residues. From germline, CDR1 is SGHTA and CDR2 FQGNSA. This CDR3 reads CASSLRGEGPGYTF. DNA for the CDR3: TGTGCCAGCAGCTTAAGGGGGGAGGGGCCGGGCTACACCTTC.

V gene TRBV5-1 combines with J gene TRBJ1-6; TRBD1 is a possible D gene (6 bases). CDR1 and CDR2 from the germline V gene are SGHRS and YFSETQ. V dropped 0 bases and J dropped 3 bases, with 10 bases sitting between them. This CDR3 has 16 amino acids. CDR3 region: CASSLEGVGYNSPLHF. As DNA, the CDR3 is TGCGCCAGCAGCTTGGAGGGGGTGGGCTATAATTCACCCCTCCACTTT.

The chain uses TRBV7-9 and TRBJ2-7; maybe TRBD1 (6 bases). V was clipped by 3 bases and J by 6 bases, with 21 bases between them. The CDR3 contains 16 residues. Germline lookup yields CDR1 SEHNR and CDR2 FQNEAQ (reference sequence). Written as DNA, the CDR3 is TGTGCCAGCAGCTTGGAACCCCGGGACACACGCCGCGAGCAGTACTTC. It is translated as CASSLEPRDTRREQYF.

The genes are TRBV6-5 and TRBJ1-6, with TRBD1 identical over 8 bases. This CDR3 contains 13 residues. Germline loops: CDR1 MNHEY, CDR2 SVGAGI. V was pared by 5 bases and J by 6 bases, with 0 bases of the junction left unmatched. The CDR3 nucleotides are TGTGCCAGCAGTGACAGGGGTAATTCACCCCTCCACTTT. Translating gives CASSDRGNSPLHF.

J is TRBJ1-6 and V is TRBV4-1, with D possibly TRBD1 on 6 matching bases. The CDR3 is 18 residues long. Germline CDR1 reads MGHRA; CDR2 reads YSYEKL. The ends were cut back, 1 base at V and 0 bases at J, with 13 bases in the middle. CDR3 DNA sequence: TGCGCCAGCAGCCAAGTCGGGACACCTTACTCCTATAATTCACCCCTCCACTTT. It encodes CASSQVGTPYSYNSPLHF.

The chain has TRBV7-2 and TRBJ2-7; 7 bases are shared with TRBD1. The CDR3 totals 13 residues. The trim removed 5 bases at V and 2 bases at J, leaving 3 bases unmatched. The V gene's germline CDR1 is SGHTA and CDR2 FQGNSA. CDR3 in amino acids: CASSRDRTYEQYF. The CDR3 nucleotides read TGTGCCAGCAGCCGGGACAGAACCTACGAGCAGTACTTC.

This chain uses TRBV6-1 with TRBJ2-2; 9 bases agree with TRBD1. The CDR3 runs to 16 residues. Trimming at V came to 4 bases and at J to 3 bases, leaving 6 bases not matched to a gene. Germline values: CDR1 MNHNS, CDR2 SASEGT. The CDR3 region has the DNA TGTGCCAGCAGTGCCGGGACAGGGAGGCACACCGGGGAGCTGTTTTTT. As protein: CASSAGTGRHTGELFF.

The J gene is TRBJ2-1, the V gene TRBV25-1; 11 bases agree with TRBD2. V shed 9 bases and J 3 bases; nucleotides not matched to a gene: 7. This CDR3 has 15 residues. Germline lookup yields CDR1 MGHDK and CDR2 SYGVNS. The DNA of the CDR3 is TGTGCCAGTGGGCTAGCGGGAGGCCTCTACAATGAGCAGTTCTTC. It encodes CASGLAGGLYNEQFF.

CDR3 in DNA: TGTGCCAGCATCACCGGGACAGGGTCGACTGAAGCTTTCTTT. Amino acid sequence: CASITGTGSTEAFF. The chain links TRBV6-1 to TRBJ1-1; 9 nucleotides agree with TRBD1. Per the germline V gene, CDR1 is MNHNS and CDR2 is SASEGT. This CDR3 has 14 amino acids. The trim removed 7 bases at V and 5 bases at J, leaving 8 bases unmatched.

The chain links TRBV5-4 to TRBJ2-1; D perhaps matches TRBD1 (5 bases). Trimming removed 0 bases from V and 14 bases from J, with 9 bases in between. The germline V gene has CDR1 SGHNT and CDR2 YYREEE (reference sequence). CDR3 length: 11 residues. Here the CDR3 reads CASSLEGAEFF. For the CDR3, the DNA is TGTGCCAGCAGCTTGGAAGGGGCGGAGTTCTTC.

The genes are TRBV19 and TRBJ1-1; weak D call: TRBD1 (6 bases). Germline V gene sequence: CDR1 LNHDA, CDR2 SQIVND (reference sequence). Trimming took off 2 bases at V and 6 bases at J, with 13 bases between the two ends. The CDR3 contains 14 residues. CDR3 bases: TGTGCCAGTAGTATACGATCAGGGGCCGCTGAAGCTTTCTTT. It specifies CASSIRSGAAEAFF.

The chain employs TRBV5-8 and TRBJ1-6; no clear D gene. With 2 bases removed from V and 0 bases from J, the gap between germline ends came to 9 bases. CDR3 size: 16 residues. Germline CDR1 reads SGHTS; CDR2 reads YDEGEE. CDR3 nucleotide sequence: TGTGCCAGCAGCTTTCGCCAGGCCTCCTATAATTCACCCCTCCACTTT. Its translation is CASSFRQASYNSPLHF.